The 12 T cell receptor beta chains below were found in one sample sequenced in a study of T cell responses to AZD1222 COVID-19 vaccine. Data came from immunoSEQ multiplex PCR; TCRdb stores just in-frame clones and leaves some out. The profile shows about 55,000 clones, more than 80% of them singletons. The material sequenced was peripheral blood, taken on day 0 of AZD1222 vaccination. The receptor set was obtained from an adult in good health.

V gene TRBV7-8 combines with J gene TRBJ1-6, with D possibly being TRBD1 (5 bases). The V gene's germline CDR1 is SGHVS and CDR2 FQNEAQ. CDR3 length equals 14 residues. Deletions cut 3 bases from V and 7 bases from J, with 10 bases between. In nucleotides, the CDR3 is TGTGCCAGCAGCTTGGGGGTTTTGAATTCACCCCTCCACTTT. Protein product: CASSLGVLNSPLHF.

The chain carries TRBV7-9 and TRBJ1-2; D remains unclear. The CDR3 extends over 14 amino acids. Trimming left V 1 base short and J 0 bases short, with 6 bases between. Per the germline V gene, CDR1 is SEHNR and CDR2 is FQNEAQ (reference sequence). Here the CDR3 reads CASSLEHTNYGYTF. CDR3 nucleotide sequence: TGTGCCAGCAGCTTAGAGCATACTAACTATGGCTACACCTTC.

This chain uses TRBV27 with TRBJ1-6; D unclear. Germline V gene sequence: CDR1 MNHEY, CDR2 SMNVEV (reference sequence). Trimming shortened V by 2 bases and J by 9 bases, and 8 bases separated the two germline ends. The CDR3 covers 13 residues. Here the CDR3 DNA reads TGTGCCAGCAGTTTAAATTTGGGTTCACCCCTCCACTTT. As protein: CASSLNLGSPLHF.

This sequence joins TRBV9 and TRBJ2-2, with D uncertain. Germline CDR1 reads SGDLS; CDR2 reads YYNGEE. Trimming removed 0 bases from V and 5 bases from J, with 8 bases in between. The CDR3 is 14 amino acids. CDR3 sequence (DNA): TGTGCCAGCAGCGTAGGGATAGAGACCGGGGAGCTGTTTTTT. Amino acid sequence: CASSVGIETGELFF.

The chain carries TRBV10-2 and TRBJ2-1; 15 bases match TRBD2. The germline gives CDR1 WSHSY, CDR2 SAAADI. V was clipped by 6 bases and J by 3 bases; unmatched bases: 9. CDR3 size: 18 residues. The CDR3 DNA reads TGCGCCAGCAGGGAAGGACTAGCGGGAGGGATGAGCTACAATGAGCAGTTCTTC. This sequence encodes CASREGLAGGMSYNEQFF.

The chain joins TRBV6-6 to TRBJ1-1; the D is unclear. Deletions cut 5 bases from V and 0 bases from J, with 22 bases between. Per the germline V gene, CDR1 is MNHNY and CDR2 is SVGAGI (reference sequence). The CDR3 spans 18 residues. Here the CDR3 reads CASSQPFRVQSMNTEAFF. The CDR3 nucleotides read TGTGCCAGCAGTCAACCGTTCCGGGTCCAATCCATGAACACTGAAGCTTTCTTT.

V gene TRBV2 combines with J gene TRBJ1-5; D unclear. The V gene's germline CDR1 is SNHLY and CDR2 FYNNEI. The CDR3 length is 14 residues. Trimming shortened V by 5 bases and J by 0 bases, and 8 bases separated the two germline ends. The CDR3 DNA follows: TGTGCCAGCAGTTCTCAAAGTAGCAATCAGCCCCAGCATTTT. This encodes CASSSQSSNQPQHF.

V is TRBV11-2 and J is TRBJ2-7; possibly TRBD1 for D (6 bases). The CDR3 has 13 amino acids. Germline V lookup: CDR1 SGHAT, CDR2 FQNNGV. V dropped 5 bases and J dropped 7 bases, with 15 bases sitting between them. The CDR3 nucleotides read TGTGCCAGCAGCCGTCTGAGGGGGTATGAGCAGTACTTC. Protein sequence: CASSRLRGYEQYF. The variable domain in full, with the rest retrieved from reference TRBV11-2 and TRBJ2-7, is EAGVAQSPRYKIIEKRQSVAFWCNPISGHATLYWYQQILGQGPKLLIQFQNNGVVDDSQLPKDRFSAERLKGVDSTLKIQPAKLEDSAVYLCASSRLRGYEQYFGPGTRLTVT.

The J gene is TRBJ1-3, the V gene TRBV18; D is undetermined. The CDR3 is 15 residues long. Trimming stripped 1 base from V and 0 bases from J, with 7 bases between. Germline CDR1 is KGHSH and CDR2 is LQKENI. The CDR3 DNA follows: TGTGCCAGCTCACCACTCCCGATCTCTGGAAACACCATATATTTT. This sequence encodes CASSPLPISGNTIYF.

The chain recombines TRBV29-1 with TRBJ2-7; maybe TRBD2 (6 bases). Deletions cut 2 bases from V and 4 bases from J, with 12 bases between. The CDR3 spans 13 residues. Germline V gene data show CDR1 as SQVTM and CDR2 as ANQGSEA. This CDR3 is CSVEWTTSYEQYF. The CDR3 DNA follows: TGCAGCGTTGAATGGACTACCTCTTACGAGCAGTACTTC.

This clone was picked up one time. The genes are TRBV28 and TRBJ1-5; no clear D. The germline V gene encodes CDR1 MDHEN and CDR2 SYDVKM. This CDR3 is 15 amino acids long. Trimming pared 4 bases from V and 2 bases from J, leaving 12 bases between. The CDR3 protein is CASSWISGGNQPQHF. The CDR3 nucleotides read TGTGCCAGCAGTTGGATCTCTGGAGGCAATCAGCCCCAGCATTTT.

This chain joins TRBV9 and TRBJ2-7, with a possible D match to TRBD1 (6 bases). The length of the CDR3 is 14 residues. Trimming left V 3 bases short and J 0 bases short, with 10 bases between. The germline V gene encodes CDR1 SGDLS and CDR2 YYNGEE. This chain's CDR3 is CASSAGQISYEQYF. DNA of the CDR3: TGTGCCAGCAGCGCTGGACAGATCTCCTACGAGCAGTACTTC.